Below are 29 T cell receptor beta chains sequenced from a single sample in a study of OX40 agonist ivuxolimab in advanced cancers. Here immunoSEQ multiplex PCR was the method, and the copy in TCRdb shows in-frame clones only, minus some. The data contain 95,000 to 150,000 clones, over 85% of them singletons. Sequencing was performed on CD4+ or CD8+ T cells sorted from blood, taken in a trial of the OX40 agonist ivuxolimab. The receptors stem from an adult with an advanced solid tumor such as melanoma, head and neck, liver or kidney cancer.

This clone was detected once. The chain links TRBV18 to TRBJ2-5; no clear D. CDR3 length: 13 residues. Germline CDR1 and CDR2: KGHSH and LQKENI. Trimming took off 6 bases at V and 5 bases at J, with 13 bases between the two ends. This CDR3 is CASSVGLWETQYF. The DNA of the CDR3 is TGTGCCAGCTCTGTGGGCCTCTGGGAGACCCAGTACTTC.

The gene calls are TRBV4-2 and TRBJ1-2; 10 bases are shared with TRBD1. With V trimmed by 4 bases and J by 7 bases, 18 bases remained unmatched. Germline assignment: CDR1 LGHNA and CDR2 YNFKEQ. The CDR3 has 18 amino acids. The CDR3 loop reads CASSPHRDRGIVGVGYTF. DNA of the CDR3: TGTGCCAGCAGCCCACACCGGGACAGGGGAATAGTGGGTGTTGGCTACACCTTC.

This clone was counted a few times. The chain recombines TRBV6-4 with TRBJ1-1, with TRBD1 matching over 8 bases. J lost 9 bases, V lost 5 bases, and 5 bases had no gene match. The CDR3 is 12 residues long. CDR1 and CDR2 (germline): MRHNA, SNTAGT. CDR3 in DNA: TGTGCCAGCAGTCAAGGACAGGGAAAAGCTTTCTTT. Amino acids: CASSQGQGKAFF.

This chain connects TRBV11-3 to TRBJ2-7; either TRBD1 or TRBD2 may fit D (5 bases each). CDR1 is SGHNT, CDR2 YENEEA, per germline. Trimming removed 5 bases at V and 6 bases at J, with 11 bases between. The CDR3 has 12 residues. This CDR3 is CASSGRDGEQYF. The CDR3, as DNA: TGTGCCAGCAGCGGCCGGGACGGCGAGCAGTACTTC. Filled out from reference TRBV11-3 and TRBJ2-7, the complete variable domain reads EAGVVQSPRYKIIEKKQPVAFWCNPISGHNTLYWYLQNLGQGPELLIRYENEEAVDDSQLPKDRFSAERLKGVDSTLKIQPAELGDSAVYLCASSGRDGEQYFGPGTRLTVT.

This rearrangement joins TRBV25-1 to TRBJ2-5; 7 bases align to TRBD2. The V gene's germline CDR1 is MGHDK and CDR2 SYGVNS. V lost 4 bases, J lost 4 bases, and 12 bases stayed unmatched. CDR3 length: 16 amino acids. CDR3 sequence (DNA): TGTGCCAGCAGTGGCAGTATTGGCGGGAGTGTAGAGACCCAGTACTTC. Protein: CASSGSIGGSVETQYF.

The J gene is TRBJ2-7, the V gene TRBV7-9; tentative D call: TRBD2 (5 bases). Deletions cut 5 bases from V and 6 bases from J, with 11 bases between. Germline V lookup: CDR1 SEHNR, CDR2 FQNEAQ (reference sequence). This CDR3 is built from 12 residues. CDR3 sequence: CASSQRVGEQYF. The CDR3 region has the DNA TGTGCCAGCAGCCAGAGGGTTGGCGAGCAGTACTTC.

The chain uses TRBV9 and TRBJ2-1, with D perhaps given as TRBD1 or TRBD2 (5 bases each). Trimming left V 3 bases short and J 12 bases short, with 22 bases between. Germline CDR1 SGDLS, CDR2 YYNGEE. This CDR3 is built from 15 residues. CDR3 DNA sequence: TGTGCCAGCAGCGGACAGAGGGAGCGGCCGATGAGGCAGTTCTTC. It yields the protein CASSGQRERPMRQFF.

The rearrangement links TRBV5-5 to TRBJ1-3, with unresolved D. This CDR3 has 16 residues. V shed 0 bases and J shed 0 bases, with 10 bases lying between them. In germline, CDR1 is SGHKS, CDR2 YYEKEE (reference sequence). CDR3 in amino acids: CASSLAGGNSGNTIYF. In nucleotides, the CDR3 is TGTGCCAGCAGCTTGGCCGGAGGCAACTCTGGAAACACCATATATTTT.

The chain employs TRBV27 and TRBJ1-1; no definite D call. The CDR3 spans 16 residues. The germline CDR1 and CDR2 sequences are MNHEY and SMNVEV (reference sequence). Trimming shortened V by 3 bases and J by 5 bases, and 19 bases separated the two germline ends. The CDR3 loop reads CASSFPPGLVGTEAFF. The CDR3 DNA is TGTGCCAGCAGTTTCCCGCCAGGTTTAGTGGGGACTGAAGCTTTCTTT.

The chain joins TRBV5-1 to TRBJ2-7; D is ambiguous. Germline CDR1 is SGHRS and CDR2 is YFSETQ. Between the trimmed V and J ends, which lost 4 bases and 3 bases, there was a span of 11 bases. This CDR3 has 13 residues. DNA for the CDR3: TGCGCCAGCAGCCCGTATAACGTCTACGAGCAGTACTTC. This translates into CASSPYNVYEQYF. The variable domain in full, completed from reference TRBV5-1 and TRBJ2-7, reads KAGVTQTPRYLIKTRGQQVTLSCSPISGHRSVSWYQQTPGQGLQFLFEYFSETQRNKGNFPGRFSGRQFSNSRSEMNVSTLELGDSALYLCASSPYNVYEQYFGPGTRLTVT.

CDR3: CASRILGGSKNEQFF. The CDR3 bases are TGTGCCAGCAGGATCCTAGGGGGCAGTAAGAATGAGCAGTTCTTC. The chain couples TRBV6-1 to TRBJ2-1, with 7 bases lining up with TRBD1. Germline CDR1 is MNHNS and CDR2 is SASEGT. This CDR3 comprises 15 residues. V lost 6 bases to trimming and J lost 7 bases; unmatched junction nucleotides: 12.

The chain has TRBV5-4 and TRBJ2-2, with D perhaps given as TRBD1 or TRBD2 (5 bases each). CDR3 length: 16 amino acids. V was clipped by 4 bases and J by 1 base, with 14 bases between them. Germline-derived CDR1 and CDR2 are SGHNT and YYREEE (reference sequence). The CDR3 nucleotides are TGTGCCAGCAGCACCCGGGACGGCAGGAACACCGGGGAGCTGTTTTTT. Translation: CASSTRDGRNTGELFF. The variable domain in full, with the rest retrieved from reference TRBV5-4 and TRBJ2-2, is ETGVTQSPTHLIKTRGQQVTLRCSSQSGHNTVSWYQQALGQGPQFIFQYYREEENGRGNFPPRFSGLQFPNYSSELNVNALELDDSALYLCASSTRDGRNTGELFFGEGSRLTVL.

This clone has a handful of counts. V gene TRBV10-3 combines with J gene TRBJ1-5; no clear D gene. From germline, CDR1 is ENHRY and CDR2 SYGVKD. V lost 4 bases and J lost 4, with 11 bases in between. The CDR3 has 14 amino acids. CDR3 sequence reads: CAISAVQANQPQHF. The CDR3 DNA reads as TGTGCCATCAGTGCGGTCCAGGCAAATCAGCCCCAGCATTTT.

This sequence joins TRBV30 and TRBJ1-3; a weak D match, TRBD1 (5 bases). This CDR3 comprises 15 residues. CDR1 and CDR2 (germline): GTSNPN, SVGIG (reference sequence). V was trimmed by 4 bases and J by 0 bases, leaving 13 bases between them. The CDR3 reads CAWTSLGVSGNTIYF. CDR3 DNA: TGTGCCTGGACCAGTTTAGGGGTCTCTGGAAACACCATATATTTT.

This rearrangement joins TRBV2 to TRBJ1-1; possibly TRBD1 for D (5 bases). Germline CDR1 SNHLY, CDR2 FYNNEI. This CDR3 is 12 amino acids long. Between the trimmed V and J ends, which lost 6 bases and 7 bases, there was a span of 12 bases. In nucleotides, the CDR3 is TGTGCCAGCAGAGGCAGGGTCAGTGAAGCTTTCTTT. This encodes CASRGRVSEAFF.

V is TRBV2 and J is TRBJ1-5; unclear D gene. Germline V gene data show CDR1 as SNHLY and CDR2 as FYNNEI. CDR3 length equals 13 residues. V was trimmed by 3 bases and J by 3 bases, leaving 6 bases between them. As DNA, the CDR3 is TGTGCCAGCAGTGATTTAATCAATCAGCCCCAGCATTTT. It is translated as CASSDLINQPQHF.

This clone is a singleton in its sample. V is TRBV5-4 and J is TRBJ2-1, with 11 bases identical to TRBD2. The CDR3 spans 15 residues. Trimming at V came to 5 bases and at J to 4 bases, leaving 5 bases not matched to a gene. Per the germline V gene, CDR1 is SGHNT and CDR2 is YYREEE (reference sequence). The CDR3 DNA follows: TGTGCCAGCAGGTATAGCGGGAGGGGTTACAATGAGCAGTTCTTC. It translates to CASRYSGRGYNEQFF.

The gene calls are TRBV7-3 and TRBJ1-2, with 9 bases that match TRBD1. After removal of 5 bases from V and 6 bases from J, the junction contained 10 bases not matched to a gene. The CDR3 has 15 amino acids. Germline loops: CDR1 SGHTA, CDR2 FQGTGA. The DNA of the CDR3 is TGTGCCAGCAGCCCAGAACAGGGGGCGCCGGATGGCTACACCTTC. Protein sequence: CASSPEQGAPDGYTF.

The chain is built from TRBV7-6 and TRBJ2-5, with 8 positions matching TRBD1. V trimming: 6 bases; J trimming: 5 bases; junction bases outside the gene matches: 5. Looked up from germline, CDR1 is SGHVS and CDR2 is FNYEAQ. The CDR3 is 13 amino acids. The CDR3 is CASRVTGVETQYF. CDR3 DNA: TGTGCCAGCAGAGTGACAGGGGTCGAGACCCAGTACTTC.

The chain is built from TRBV7-8 and TRBJ2-3; 8 nucleotides agree with TRBD1. The CDR3 covers 17 residues. J was trimmed by 2 bases and V by 1 base; bases with no gene match: 8. Germline lookup yields CDR1 SGHVS and CDR2 FQNEAQ. The chain's CDR3 is CASSLGQGLRNTDTQYF. The CDR3 DNA reads TGTGCCAGCAGCTTAGGACAGGGGCTGAGGAACACAGATACGCAGTATTTT.

J is TRBJ2-2 and V is TRBV6-5; no firm D call. Germline V gene sequence: CDR1 MNHEY, CDR2 SVGAGI. The CDR3 is 15 amino acids. With 0 bases removed from V and 5 bases from J, the gap between germline ends came to 10 bases. CDR3 loop: CASSYSAVGTGELFF. As DNA, the CDR3 is TGTGCCAGCAGTTACTCCGCCGTGGGGACCGGGGAGCTGTTTTTT.

The genes are TRBV28 and TRBJ1-1; weak D call: TRBD1 (6 bases). CDR1 and CDR2 (germline): MDHEN, SYDVKM. CDR3 length equals 14 residues. V gave up 6 bases and J gave up 1 base, with 12 bases separating them. CDR3 bases: TGTGCCAGCAGCCTCAGGGGCCGGAACACTGAAGCTTTCTTT. Translation gives CASSLRGRNTEAFF.

A few counts support this clone. The chain combines TRBV13 with TRBJ1-6, with D possibly matching TRBD1 (5 bases). V was pared by 0 bases and J by 7 bases, with 10 bases between. This CDR3 has 15 residues. Per the germline V gene, CDR1 is PRHDT and CDR2 is FYEKMQ (reference sequence). As DNA, the CDR3 is TGTGCCAGCAGCTTAGGCCCCCAGGGAAATTCACCCCTCCACTTT. Its protein is CASSLGPQGNSPLHF. Drawing the rest from reference TRBV13 and TRBJ1-6, the complete variable domain is AAGVIQSPRHLIKEKRETATLKCYPIPRHDTVYWYQQGPGQDPQFLISFYEKMQSDKGSIPDRFSAQQFSDYHSELNMSSLELGDSALYFCASSLGPQGNSPLHFGNGTRLTVT.

The chain has TRBV5-1 and TRBJ1-1, with 12 bases identical to TRBD1. V lost 4 bases to trimming and J lost 4 bases; unmatched junction nucleotides: 14. Germline CDR1 SGHRS, CDR2 YFSETQ. The CDR3 is 18 amino acids. CDR3 in amino acids: CASSPVPGQGAGGTEAFF. The CDR3 coding sequence is TGCGCCAGCAGCCCGGTCCCGGGACAGGGGGCGGGTGGCACTGAAGCTTTCTTT.

The table lists this clone with a count of one. The rearrangement links TRBV7-3 to TRBJ1-2; a weak D match, TRBD1 (6 bases). The germline CDR1 and CDR2 sequences are SGHTA and FQGTGA. This CDR3 spans 15 amino acids. V lost 7 bases and J lost 6, with 21 bases in between. The CDR3 DNA follows: TGTGCCAGCACCCACAGGGCCTCGGGCCCTGATGGCTACACCTTC. As protein: CASTHRASGPDGYTF.

The chain combines TRBV7-9 with TRBJ2-1; a possible D gene is TRBD2 (6 bases). The germline V gene has CDR1 SEHNR and CDR2 FQNEAQ (reference sequence). The CDR3 is made up of 15 amino acids. Trimming removed 5 bases from V and 7 bases from J, with 18 bases in between. The CDR3: CASSLGGGPLNEQFF. The CDR3 DNA is TGTGCCAGCAGCCTCGGAGGAGGGCCTTTGAATGAGCAGTTCTTC.

The rearrangement joins TRBV2 to TRBJ2-7; D perhaps matches TRBD1 (6 bases). Germline CDR1 is SNHLY and CDR2 is FYNNEI. The CDR3 contains 13 residues. The V gene lost 7 bases and the J gene lost 3 bases, with 13 bases spanning the gap. CDR3 protein: CASNRDKGYEQYF. As DNA, the CDR3 is TGTGCCAGCAACCGGGACAAAGGCTACGAGCAGTACTTC.

The J gene is TRBJ2-1, the V gene TRBV11-3; the D gene could be TRBD1 or TRBD2 (5 bases each). The CDR3 is 15 residues long. The germline V and J ends were trimmed by 2 bases and 7 bases, with 15 bases remaining between them. Germline loops: CDR1 SGHNT, CDR2 YENEEA. CDR3 nucleotide sequence: TGTGCCAGCAGCTTACGGGACCTGGGTCGGAATGAGCAGTTCTTC. It specifies CASSLRDLGRNEQFF.

This clone was recorded once. The chain combines TRBV5-5 with TRBJ2-5; D is possibly TRBD1 (6 bases). CDR1 is SGHKS, CDR2 YYEKEE, per germline (reference sequence). V was cut by 3 bases and J by 3 bases, with 12 bases left in between. CDR3 length equals 14 residues. The CDR3, as DNA: TGTGCCAGCAGCTCCCAACGGGACAAAGAGACCCAGTACTTC. It codes for CASSSQRDKETQYF.